A selection of T cell receptor beta chains follows, all from one sample in a study of CD4 T cells in relation to SARS-CoV-2 and coronaviruses. Repertoires were generated with immunoSEQ multiplex PCR, while TCRdb's copy carries only in-frame clones and drops some. Found here are about 22,000 clones, 60% to 80% of them singletons; the top ten hold approximately 9.9%. No antigen has been assigned to these receptors. The sample was CD4+ T cells from PBMCs, cultured in vitro. The origin of the receptors is a human donor in good health. Each CDR3 is given with its conserved first and last residue. The D gene is left open where the match is weak. Clone size is given for some rows only: seen once, a few or many times, or a class if the clone is expanded.

>TRBJ2-5|TRBV5-1|.|.
TGCGCCAGCAGCGTGTCGGACCCGTACCAAGAGACCCAGTACTTC
CASSVSDPYQETQYF
>TRBJ1-4|TRBV7-2|TRBD1|.
TGTGCCAGCAGCTTGACAGGGAGGGTCACAACTAATGAAAAACTGTTTTTT
CASSLTGRVTTNEKLFF
>TRBJ1-1|TRBV5-1|.|.
TGCGCCAGCAGCCTGGGGCAGCTACACTTAGACACTGAAGCTTTCTTT
CASSLGQLHLDTEAFF
>TRBJ2-1|TRBV6-6|.|once
TGTGCCAGCAGGCCAGGGGTTACTCTTAGTAATGAGCAGTTCTTC
CASRPGVTLSNEQFF
>TRBJ1-5|TRBV28|TRBD1|.
TGTGCCACTCGAGGGGGCAGTCAGCCCCAGCATTTT
CATRGGSQPQHF
>TRBJ1-5|TRBV5-4|.|few
TGTGCCAGCAGCTTGGATGGATCCTCGAGGCCCCAGCATTTT
CASSLDGSSRPQHF
>TRBJ1-5|TRBV7-8|.|.
TGTGCCAGCAGCCCGCCGGGTTTTGAGCCCCAGCATTTT
CASSPPGFEPQHF
>TRBJ2-7|TRBV27|.|few
TGTGCCAGCAGTTTTACAGGGTACTCCTACGAGCAGTACTTC
CASSFTGYSYEQYF
>TRBJ2-5|TRBV29-1|.|.
TGCAGCGTTGAAATAGGGAGCGGAGGAGAGACCCAGTACTTC
CSVEIGSGGETQYF
>TRBJ1-1|TRBV5-1|.|.
TGCGCCAGCAGCTTGGAGCCGAGATTGAACACTGAAGCTTTCTTT
CASSLEPRLNTEAFF
>TRBJ1-1|TRBV7-2|TRBD1|.
TGTGCCAGCAGCTTAGCGGGACAGGCTTCTTTCTTT
CASSLAGQASFF
>TRBJ2-1|TRBV11-2|.|.
TGTGCCAGCAGCTCTCATAGGGGCGGTGAGCAGTTCTTC
CASSSHRGGEQFF
>TRBJ2-1|TRBV12-5|TRBD2|once
TGTGCTAGTGGTACACTAGCGGGAGGTTTGTATGAGCAGTTCTTC
CASGTLAGGLYEQFF
>TRBJ2-7|TRBV7-2|.|.
TGTGCCAGCAGCTTTTCGGGTGGAGGTACGAACTACGAGCAGTACTTC
CASSFSGGGTNYEQYF
>TRBJ2-5|TRBV7-2|.|medium-sized
TGTGCCAGCAGCTGGGGCAGGGCGCAAGAGACCCAGTACTTC
CASSWGRAQETQYF
>TRBJ1-1|TRBV2|TRBD1|.
TGTGCCAGCAGTGATGCTGGGACAGGGGGCGCGGTAGGGGCCAACACTGAAGCTTTCTTT
CASSDAGTGGAVGANTEAFF
>TRBJ2-7|TRBV5-1|TRBD2|.
TGCGCCAGCAGCTTGGCCGGACTAGCGGGAGTTGGCGAGCAGTACTTC
CASSLAGLAGVGEQYF
>TRBJ2-7|TRBV7-2|.|.
TGTGCCAGCAGCTTAGTGGCGCCCTACGAGCAGTACTTC
CASSLVAPYEQYF
>TRBJ1-2|TRBV29-1|TRBD1|.
TGCAGCGTTGAAGGTGGGACAGCCAACTATGGCTACACCTTC
CSVEGGTANYGYTF
>TRBJ1-1|TRBV14|.|few
TGTGCCAGCAGCCCGGTGAACACTGAAGCTTTCTTT
CASSPVNTEAFF
>TRBJ1-2|TRBV5-1|.|.
TGCGCCAGCAGCCCGCGGAGCAATTCCGGCTATGGCTACACCTTC
CASSPRSNSGYGYTF
>TRBJ1-2|TRBV4-1|.|few
TGCGCCAGCAGCCAAGATCTGGGCGTGGGAAGATATGGCTACACCTTC
CASSQDLGVGRYGYTF
>TRBJ2-1|TRBV10-3|.|.
TGTGCCATCGGCCTAAGCTGGAATGAGCAGTTCTTC
CAIGLSWNEQFF
>TRBJ2-5|TRBV6-5|TRBD1|.
TGTGCCAGCCTATCGACAGGGGGGACCTGGGGGACCCAGTACTTC
CASLSTGGTWGTQYF
>TRBJ2-7|TRBV5-5|.|few
TGTGCCAGCAGCTTGCCCGGGGGCGGCTACGAGCAGTACTTC
CASSLPGGGYEQYF
>TRBJ1-1|TRBV19|.|.
TGTGCCAGTAGTTTTCTGACTCCCCCGGGGACTGAAGCTTTCTTT
CASSFLTPPGTEAFF
>TRBJ2-7|TRBV4-1|.|.
TGCGCCAGCAGCCACAAGGAGACGCAAGAGCAGTACTTC
CASSHKETQEQYF
>TRBJ2-3|TRBV9|.|once
TGTGCCAGCACCCTAGGGGTTTTTACGAGCACAGATACGCAGTATTTT
CASTLGVFTSTDTQYF
>TRBJ1-2|TRBV5-1|.|.
TGCGCCAGCAGCTACCAGGGTGCGGATGGCTACACCTTC
CASSYQGADGYTF
>TRBJ2-7|TRBV7-8|TRBD2|.
TGTGCCAGCAGCTCCTTTGGACTAGCGAGGAGCTCCTACGAGCAGTACTTC
CASSSFGLARSSYEQYF
>TRBJ2-5|TRBV7-9|.|.
TGTGCCAGCAGCTTAACGAGCGTGCAAGAGACCCAGTACTTC
CASSLTSVQETQYF
>TRBJ1-5|TRBV6-5|.|.
TGTGCCAGCACCCCGGGGGCGGATCAGCCCCAGCATTTT
CASTPGADQPQHF
>TRBJ2-2|TRBV7-2|.|.
TGTGCCAGCAGGATCGTAAACGGGGAGCTGTTTTTT
CASRIVNGELFF
>TRBJ1-1|TRBV2|.|once
TGTGCCAGCGCCCAGGGGCCAGCCAGGGGTACTGAAGCTTTCTTT
CASAQGPARGTEAFF
>TRBJ2-3|TRBV18|.|.
TGTGCCAGCTCACCACCCGAAGTGCCCACAGATACGCAGTATTTT
CASSPPEVPTDTQYF
>TRBJ2-7|TRBV9|TRBD2|.
TGTGCCAGCAGCGCTAGACTAGCAGATGAGCAGTACTTC
CASSARLADEQYF
>TRBJ2-7|TRBV11-1|.|once
TGTGCCAGCAGCCCAGTGGCCCTTTGGGAGCAGTACTTC
CASSPVALWEQYF
>TRBJ2-5|TRBV20-1|.|.
TGCAGTGCTAGTTCCCCCCAAGAGACCCAGTACTTC
CSASSPQETQYF
>TRBJ1-3|TRBV7-2|.|.
TGTGCCAGCAGCTTAGTGGCAGGGAACTCTGGAAACACCATATATTTT
CASSLVAGNSGNTIYF
>TRBJ2-3|TRBV4-2|.|few
TGTGCCAGCAGCCAAGATCTCACCGCAGATACGCAGTATTTT
CASSQDLTADTQYF
>TRBJ2-7|TRBV7-7|.|few
TGTGCCAGCAGCTTAGCGAGGGGGGGGGAGCAGTACTTC
CASSLARGGEQYF